Each of the 29 T cell receptor beta chains below was sequenced from the same sample in a study of blood T cell repertoires in COVID-19. The method was immunoSEQ multiplex PCR; TCRdb's version includes in-frame clones alone and lacks a portion of them. The data contain approximately 270,000 clones, 80% to 90% of them singletons. The sequencing input was PBMCs or T cells enriched from blood (not recorded which). The receptors were sampled from a woman between 50 and 59 years old who had recovered from COVID-19.

This clone was picked up a small number of times. This chain links TRBV11-3 with TRBJ2-2, with TRBD2 matching 7 bases. The CDR3 is 16 residues long. Losses at the gene ends were 1 base for V and 1 base for J; bases not matched to a gene: 3. Germline CDR1 reads SGHNT; CDR2 reads YENEEA. The CDR3 nucleotides read TGTGCCAGCAGCTTAGTAGCGGGCTTGAACACCGGGGAGCTGTTTTTT. Residues: CASSLVAGLNTGELFF.

V gene TRBV7-9 combines with J gene TRBJ2-1, with 11 positions matching TRBD2. The V segment lost 4 bases and the J segment 3 bases; nucleotides outside the gene matches: 8. Germline CDR1 is SEHNR and CDR2 is FQNEAQ (reference sequence). The CDR3 is 17 residues long. The CDR3 coding sequence is TGTGCCAGCAGCTCACCTGGTAGCGGGAGGGTCTACAATGAGCAGTTCTTC. Translating gives CASSSPGSGRVYNEQFF. The full variable domain, its missing parts supplied by reference TRBV7-9 and TRBJ2-1, is DTGVSQNPRHKITKRGQNVTFRCDPISEHNRLYWYRQTLGQGPEFLTYFQNEAQLEKSRLLSDRFSAERPKGSFSTLEIQRTEQGDSAMYLCASSSPGSGRVYNEQFFGPGTRLTVL.

The chain recombines TRBV11-2 with TRBJ2-5; maybe TRBD1 (5 bases). The CDR3 consists of 17 residues. V was shortened by 7 bases and J by 2 bases, with 23 bases between the two germline ends. Germline CDR1 and CDR2: SGHAT and FQNNGV. CDR3 sequence: CASTNGFSGMEQETQYF. The CDR3 coding sequence is TGTGCCAGCACCAACGGGTTCTCAGGGATGGAGCAAGAGACCCAGTACTTC.

The chain links TRBV29-1 to TRBJ1-2; tentatively, D is TRBD1 (5 bases). This CDR3 has 12 residues. Per the germline V gene, CDR1 is SQVTM and CDR2 is ANQGSEA. V lost 4 bases and J 6 bases, leaving 12 bases between the germline ends. CDR3 amino acids: CSVGAGLNGYTF. The DNA of the CDR3 is TGCAGCGTTGGTGCAGGGCTGAATGGCTACACCTTC.

This clone was detected a few times. This rearrangement joins TRBV2 to TRBJ2-1; 11 nucleotides line up with TRBD2. This CDR3 has 17 residues. V dropped 7 bases and J dropped 1; count of bases not matched to a gene: 9. Germline-derived CDR1 and CDR2 are SNHLY and FYNNEI. CDR3 protein: CASTLRVAGGSYNEQFF. CDR3 nucleotide sequence: TGTGCCAGCACGCTTAGGGTAGCGGGAGGGTCCTACAATGAGCAGTTCTTC.

V gene TRBV28 combines with J gene TRBJ1-1, with D perhaps TRBD1 (6 bases). Trimming stripped 3 bases from V and 6 bases from J, with 11 bases between. CDR3 size: 13 residues. CDR1 MDHEN and CDR2 SYDVKM come from the germline V gene. The CDR3 DNA is TGTGCCAGCAGTTTGCAGGGGTTTCCTGAAGCTTTCTTT. Its translation: CASSLQGFPEAFF.

The chain couples TRBV10-3 to TRBJ2-1, with a possible D match to TRBD2 (6 bases). The ends were cut back, 6 bases at V and 6 bases at J, with 18 bases in the middle. Germline assignment: CDR1 ENHRY and CDR2 SYGVKD. This CDR3 has 15 amino acids. CDR3 sequence (DNA): TGTGCCATCAGCATCCTTACCGGGAGTAGCAATGAGCAGTTCTTC. This sequence encodes CAISILTGSSNEQFF.

This sequence joins TRBV4-2 and TRBJ2-1, with 9 positions matching TRBD2. CDR3 length: 15 amino acids. With 1 base clipped from V and 8 bases from J, the junction kept 6 bases outside the gene matches. Germline lookup yields CDR1 LGHNA and CDR2 YNFKEQ. The CDR3 sequence is CASSQASGNNHEQFF. The CDR3, as DNA: TGTGCCAGCAGCCAAGCTAGCGGGAACAACCATGAGCAGTTCTTC.

This chain uses TRBV24-1 with TRBJ2-1; 8 bases map to TRBD2. CDR1 is KGHDR, CDR2 SFDVKD, per germline. The CDR3 consists of 14 residues. The V and J ends lost 4 bases and 9 bases, in that order; junction bases with no gene match: 7. DNA for the CDR3: TGTGCCACCAGTGACCGGGGGGGAGGGAGTGAGCAGTTCTTC. It encodes CATSDRGGGSEQFF.

The chain employs TRBV27 and TRBJ2-7; D gene ambiguous. Germline CDR1 reads MNHEY; CDR2 reads SMNVEV (reference sequence). Trimming pared 2 bases from V and 1 base from J, leaving 12 bases between. The CDR3 spans 15 residues. The CDR3 region has the DNA TGTGCCAGCAGTTTAGGCCTCCTACAGTCCTACGAGCAGTACTTC. This gives the protein CASSLGLLQSYEQYF.

The chain couples TRBV9 to TRBJ2-3, with 7 bases that match TRBD2. The CDR3 is 15 amino acids. The V gene end was trimmed by 2 bases and the J gene end by 0 bases; junction bases not matched to a gene: 3. Germline CDR1 is SGDLS and CDR2 is YYNGEE. DNA for the CDR3: TGTGCCAGCAGCGTCGGGGGGAGGAGCACAGATACGCAGTATTTT. It encodes CASSVGGRSTDTQYF.

The V call is TRBV28, the J call TRBJ1-2; TRBD1 matches 9 bases. V lost 1 base and J lost 8; bases outside the gene matches: 5. The CDR3 runs 14 residues. Germline lookup yields CDR1 MDHEN and CDR2 SYDVKM. Written as DNA, the CDR3 is TGTGCCAGCAGTTTATACGGGACAGGGCTAGGCTACACCTTC. Encoded protein: CASSLYGTGLGYTF.

This clone has more than one count but fewer than ten. The chain carries TRBV28 and TRBJ2-7; TRBD2 matches at 12 bases. Trimming cost V 5 bases and J 2 bases; bases outside gene matches: 10. The germline CDR1 and CDR2 sequences are MDHEN and SYDVKM. The CDR3 has 17 residues. The CDR3 is CASSVRFGLAGTYEQYF. CDR3 nucleotides: TGTGCCAGCAGTGTGCGATTCGGACTAGCGGGAACCTACGAGCAGTACTTC.

The chain uses TRBV5-1 and TRBJ1-4; D is undetermined. Trimming shortened V by 0 bases and J by 5 bases, and 8 bases separated the two germline ends. CDR1 and CDR2 (germline): SGHRS, YFSETQ. The CDR3 totals 14 residues. The DNA of the CDR3 is TGCGCCAGCAGCTTGGACCGCCGGAATGAAAAACTGTTTTTT. Encoded protein: CASSLDRRNEKLFF. Variable domain in full (rest from reference TRBV5-1 and TRBJ1-4): KAGVTQTPRYLIKTRGQQVTLSCSPISGHRSVSWYQQTPGQGLQFLFEYFSETQRNKGNFPGRFSGRQFSNSRSEMNVSTLELGDSALYLCASSLDRRNEKLFFGSGTQLSVL.

The CDR3: CASSLLMDIETSGSTDTQYF. As DNA, the CDR3 is TGTGCCAGCAGTTTATTGATGGATATTGAGACTAGCGGAAGCACAGATACGCAGTATTTT. This chain connects TRBV28 to TRBJ2-3, with 9 bases aligning to TRBD2. CDR1 is MDHEN, CDR2 SYDVKM, per germline. Unmatched junction bases numbered 14, after V lost 1 base and J lost 0 bases. This CDR3 is built from 20 residues. The full variable domain, rest sourced from reference TRBV28 and TRBJ2-3, is DVKVTQSSRYLVKRTGEKVFLECVQDMDHENMFWYRQDPGLGLRLIYFSYDVKMKEKGDIPEGYSVSREKKERFSLILESASTNQTSMYLCASSLLMDIETSGSTDTQYFGPGTRLTVL.

The table lists this clone with a few counts. The chain links TRBV5-1 to TRBJ1-4; 9 bases are a match to TRBD1. The CDR3 covers 14 residues. Per the germline V gene, CDR1 is SGHRS and CDR2 is YFSETQ. The V and J ends lost 2 bases and 6 bases, in that order; junction bases with no gene match: 2. This CDR3 is CASSLQGAYEKLFF. The DNA for the CDR3 is TGCGCCAGCAGCTTACAGGGGGCGTATGAAAAACTGTTTTTT.

The genes are TRBV6-4 and TRBJ2-1; 9 bases fit TRBD2. Trimming at V came to 0 bases and at J to 8 bases, leaving 8 bases not matched to a gene. The length of the CDR3 is 16 residues. Germline V gives CDR1 MRHNA, CDR2 SNTAGT. CDR3 DNA sequence: TGTGCCAGCAGTGACTCGATGGCGGGAGGGCCCTATGAGCAGTTCTTC. This sequence encodes CASSDSMAGGPYEQFF.

V is TRBV28 and J is TRBJ1-1; D gene unclear. The germline V gene has CDR1 MDHEN and CDR2 SYDVKM. The CDR3 loop spans 14 amino acids. The V gene lost 3 bases and the J gene lost 1 base, with 9 bases spanning the gap. In nucleotides, the CDR3 is TGTGCCAGCAGTTTCGAGCGCTGGAACACTGAAGCTTTCTTT. Amino acid sequence: CASSFERWNTEAFF.

The chain carries TRBV18 and TRBJ2-1; D is ambiguous. Trimming cost V 6 bases and J 9 bases, with 9 bases left between them. Germline-derived CDR1 and CDR2 are KGHSH and LQKENI. This CDR3 has 11 amino acids. The CDR3 nucleotides read TGTGCCAGCTCCCCCGAGGCTGAGCAGTTCTTC. Amino acids: CASSPEAEQFF.

The chain couples TRBV12-5 to TRBJ2-5; 10 bases align to TRBD1. The V gene's germline CDR1 is LGHNT and CDR2 FRNRAP. The ends lost 7 bases at V and 10 bases at J; junction bases unmatched: 15. There are 15 residues in the CDR3. CDR3: CASASDRGGIRGQYF. In nucleotides, the CDR3 is TGTGCTAGTGCTTCGGACAGGGGGGGAATCAGGGGCCAGTACTTC.

V usage is TRBV4-1 and J usage is TRBJ1-1; D might be TRBD1 (6 bases). Trimming removed 2 bases from V and 1 base from J, with 11 bases in between. The CDR3 contains 15 residues. Germline-derived CDR1 and CDR2 are MGHRA and YSYEKL. The chain's CDR3 is CASSQNHRENTEAFF. In DNA form, the CDR3 reads TGCGCCAGCAGCCAAAATCACAGGGAGAACACTGAAGCTTTCTTT.

This chain connects TRBV20-1 to TRBJ2-5; no clear D gene. The CDR3 is 11 residues long. CDR1 and CDR2 from the germline V gene are DFQATT and SNEGSKA (reference sequence). The V and J ends lost 3 bases and 2 bases respectively, with 4 bases between them. CDR3 in DNA: TGCAGTGCTAGTCTACAAGAGACCCAGTACTTC. This encodes CSASLQETQYF.

This chain connects TRBV3-1 (or the pseudogene TRBV3-2) to TRBJ1-1, with 8 bases identical to TRBD1. CDR3 size: 16 residues. Germline V lookup: CDR1 LGHDT, CDR2 YNNKEL (reference sequence). The junction had 6 bases not matched to a gene; V was cut back by 2 bases and J by 1 base. DNA for the CDR3: TGTGCCAGCAGCCAACCTCGGACAGGGAAGAACACTGAAGCTTTCTTT. Amino acids: CASSQPRTGKNTEAFF.

The chain recombines TRBV19 with TRBJ1-5; 7 bases are shared with TRBD1. Germline values: CDR1 LNHDA, CDR2 SQIVND (reference sequence). The CDR3 is made up of 15 amino acids. J was trimmed by 7 bases and V by 5 bases; bases with no gene match: 11. The CDR3 nucleotides are TGTGCCAGTAGTCCCCTCGGAGGGGGCAGGCAGCCCCAGCATTTT. Translation gives CASSPLGGGRQPQHF.

The V call is TRBV2, the J call TRBJ2-5, with 8 nucleotides matching TRBD2. The CDR3 loop spans 16 amino acids. Trimming at V came to 1 base and at J to 5 bases, leaving 9 bases not matched to a gene. CDR1 is SNHLY and CDR2 is FYNNEI in the germline V gene. As DNA, the CDR3 is TGTGCCAGCAGTGAAGAGGCGGGGGGAACGGGGGAGACCCAGTACTTC. Translated, it gives CASSEEAGGTGETQYF.

The chain carries TRBV5-5 and TRBJ1-4; D may be TRBD1 (5 bases). V was trimmed by 3 bases and J by 8 bases, leaving 17 bases between them. This CDR3 is 15 amino acids long. Germline loops: CDR1 SGHKS, CDR2 YYEKEE (reference sequence). This CDR3 is CASSWEGQGGEKLFF. CDR3 nucleotides: TGTGCCAGCAGCTGGGAGGGTCAGGGCGGCGAAAAACTGTTTTTT.

The chain links TRBV19 to TRBJ2-5; 8 bases match TRBD2. CDR1 and CDR2 from the germline V gene are LNHDA and SQIVND (reference sequence). V was clipped by 6 bases and J by 4 bases; unmatched bases: 13. This CDR3 comprises 16 residues. The CDR3 is CASSPGEAGVGETQYF. The CDR3 nucleotides read TGTGCCAGTAGCCCCGGGGAAGCGGGAGTAGGAGAGACCCAGTACTTC.

This clone was detected once. The rearrangement uses TRBV5-6 and TRBJ2-1, with a tentative D call TRBD1 (6 bases). The CDR3 runs 13 residues. Trimming took 1 base from V and 9 from J, leaving 11 bases between them. Germline-derived CDR1 and CDR2 are SGHDT and YYEEEE. CDR3 nucleotides: TGTGCCAGCAGCTTGACAGGGTCGGTTGAGCAGTTCTTC. Its translation: CASSLTGSVEQFF.

In this sample, this clone turned up once. The rearrangement links TRBV5-4 to TRBJ2-2; the D gene is possibly TRBD2 (6 bases). Trimming removed 5 bases at V and 6 bases at J, with 11 bases between. Per the germline V gene, CDR1 is SGHNT and CDR2 is YYREEE (reference sequence). The CDR3 consists of 13 residues. The CDR3 bases are TGTGCCAGCAGTTCGGGAGTCCCCGGGGAGCTGTTTTTT. This translates into CASSSGVPGELFF.